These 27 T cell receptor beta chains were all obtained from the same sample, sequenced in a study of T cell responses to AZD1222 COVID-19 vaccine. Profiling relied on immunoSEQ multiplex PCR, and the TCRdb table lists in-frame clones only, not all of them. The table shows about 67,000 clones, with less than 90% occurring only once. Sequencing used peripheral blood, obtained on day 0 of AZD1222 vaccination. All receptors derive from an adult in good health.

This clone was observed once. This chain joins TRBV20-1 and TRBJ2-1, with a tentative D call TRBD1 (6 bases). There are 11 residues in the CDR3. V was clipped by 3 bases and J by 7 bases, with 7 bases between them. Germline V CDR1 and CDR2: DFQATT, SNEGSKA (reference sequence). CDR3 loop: CSARGQNEQFF. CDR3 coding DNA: TGCAGTGCTAGGGGACAAAATGAGCAGTTCTTC.

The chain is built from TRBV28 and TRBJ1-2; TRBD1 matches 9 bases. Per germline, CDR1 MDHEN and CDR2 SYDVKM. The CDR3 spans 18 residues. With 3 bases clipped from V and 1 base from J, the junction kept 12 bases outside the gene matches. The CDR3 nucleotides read TGTGCCAGCAGTTTCCTACTGGGGACAGGGTGGGGTAACTATGGCTACACCTTC. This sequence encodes CASSFLLGTGWGNYGYTF.

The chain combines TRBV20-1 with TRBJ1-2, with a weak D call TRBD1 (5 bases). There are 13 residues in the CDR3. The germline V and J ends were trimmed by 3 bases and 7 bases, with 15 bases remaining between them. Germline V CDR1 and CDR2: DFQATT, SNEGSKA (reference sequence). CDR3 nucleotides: TGCAGTGCTAGTGAGGGGTACGAGAGTGGCTACACCTTC. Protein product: CSASEGYESGYTF.

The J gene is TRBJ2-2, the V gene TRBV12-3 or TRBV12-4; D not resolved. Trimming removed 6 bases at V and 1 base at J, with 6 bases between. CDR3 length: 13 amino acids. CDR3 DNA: TGTGCCAGCAGGGTCATGAACACCGGGGAGCTGTTTTTT. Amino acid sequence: CASRVMNTGELFF.

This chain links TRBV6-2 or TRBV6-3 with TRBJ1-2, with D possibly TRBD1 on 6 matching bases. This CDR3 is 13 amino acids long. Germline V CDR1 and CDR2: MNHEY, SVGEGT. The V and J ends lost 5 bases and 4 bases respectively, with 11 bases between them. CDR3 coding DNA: TGTGCCAGCAGTGTTGGACAGACCTATGGCTACACCTTC. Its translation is CASSVGQTYGYTF.

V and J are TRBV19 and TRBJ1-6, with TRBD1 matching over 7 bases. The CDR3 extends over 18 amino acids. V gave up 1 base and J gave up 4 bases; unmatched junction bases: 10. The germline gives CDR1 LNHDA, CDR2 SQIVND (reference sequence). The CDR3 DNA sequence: TGTGCCAGTAGTATAGGAACGGGACAGTATCTTTATAATTCACCCCTCCACTTT. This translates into CASSIGTGQYLYNSPLHF.

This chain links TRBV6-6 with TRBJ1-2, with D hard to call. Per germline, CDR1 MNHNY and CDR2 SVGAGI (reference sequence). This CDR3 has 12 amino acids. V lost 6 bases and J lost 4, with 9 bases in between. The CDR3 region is CASSSTTYGYTF. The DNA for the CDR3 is TGTGCCAGCAGCTCGACTACCTATGGCTACACCTTC.

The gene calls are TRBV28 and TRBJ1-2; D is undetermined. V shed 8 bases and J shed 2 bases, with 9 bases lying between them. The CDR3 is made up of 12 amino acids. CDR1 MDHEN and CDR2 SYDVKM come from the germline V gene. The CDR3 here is CASLRPNYGYTF. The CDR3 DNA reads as TGTGCCAGCCTAAGGCCCAACTATGGCTACACCTTC.

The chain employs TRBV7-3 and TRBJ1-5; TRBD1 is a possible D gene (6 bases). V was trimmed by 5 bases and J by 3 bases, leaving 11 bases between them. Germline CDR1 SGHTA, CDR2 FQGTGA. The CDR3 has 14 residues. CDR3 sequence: CASSTGQTNQPQHF. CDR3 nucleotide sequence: TGTGCCAGCAGCACCGGACAGACCAATCAGCCCCAGCATTTT.

CDR3 nucleotides: TGTGCCAGCAGTTTATCTCAGGGTTTGGTCGGCTATGGCTACACCTTC. This encodes CASSLSQGLVGYGYTF. This chain joins TRBV27 and TRBJ1-2; possibly TRBD1 for D (5 bases). V dropped 0 bases and J dropped 4 bases, with 15 bases sitting between them. CDR3 length equals 16 residues. Germline V CDR1 and CDR2: MNHEY, SMNVEV (reference sequence).

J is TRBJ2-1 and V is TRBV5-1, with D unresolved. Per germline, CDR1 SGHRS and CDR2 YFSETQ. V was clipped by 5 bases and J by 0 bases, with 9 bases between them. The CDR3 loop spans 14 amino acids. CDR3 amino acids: CASRNPSSYNEQFF. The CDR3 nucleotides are TGCGCCAGCAGAAACCCGAGCTCCTACAATGAGCAGTTCTTC.

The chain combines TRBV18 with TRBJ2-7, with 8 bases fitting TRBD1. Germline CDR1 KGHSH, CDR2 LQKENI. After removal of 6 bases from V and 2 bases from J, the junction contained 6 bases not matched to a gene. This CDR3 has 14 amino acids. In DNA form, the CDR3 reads TGTGCCAGCTCCCGAGACAGGGGACCCTACGAGCAGTACTTC. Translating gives CASSRDRGPYEQYF. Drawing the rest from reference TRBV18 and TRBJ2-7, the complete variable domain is NAGVMQNPRHLVRRRGQEARLRCSPMKGHSHVYWYRQLPEEGLKFMVYLQKENIIDESGMPKERFSAEFPKEGPSILRIQQVVRGDSAAYFCASSRDRGPYEQYFGPGTRLTVT.

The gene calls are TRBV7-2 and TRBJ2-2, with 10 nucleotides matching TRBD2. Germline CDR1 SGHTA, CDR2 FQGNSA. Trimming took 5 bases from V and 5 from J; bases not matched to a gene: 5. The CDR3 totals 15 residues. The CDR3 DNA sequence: TGTGCCAGCAGCACAGGACTAGCGGAGACCGGGGAGCTGTTTTTT. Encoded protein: CASSTGLAETGELFF.

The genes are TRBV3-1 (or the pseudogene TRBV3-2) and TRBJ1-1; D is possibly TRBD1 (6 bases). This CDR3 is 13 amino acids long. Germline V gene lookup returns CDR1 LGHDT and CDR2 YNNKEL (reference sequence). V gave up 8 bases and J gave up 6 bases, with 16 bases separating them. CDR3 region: CASQWGAGAEAFF. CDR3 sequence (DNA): TGTGCCAGCCAGTGGGGGGCAGGGGCTGAAGCTTTCTTT.

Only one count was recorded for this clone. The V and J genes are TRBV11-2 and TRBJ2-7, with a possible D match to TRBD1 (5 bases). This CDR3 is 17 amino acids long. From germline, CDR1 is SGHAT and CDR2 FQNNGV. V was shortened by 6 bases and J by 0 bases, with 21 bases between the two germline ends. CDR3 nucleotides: TGTGCCAGCAGTCAATCGAAAGGGGCTTACTTCTCCTACGAGCAGTACTTC. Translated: CASSQSKGAYFSYEQYF.

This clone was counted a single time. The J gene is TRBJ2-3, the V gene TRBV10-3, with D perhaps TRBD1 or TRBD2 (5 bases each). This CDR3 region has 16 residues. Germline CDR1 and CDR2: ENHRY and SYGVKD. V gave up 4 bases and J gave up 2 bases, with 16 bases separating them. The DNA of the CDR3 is TGTGCCATCAGTGTGGGGGAGTACCAAATCACAGATACGCAGTATTTT. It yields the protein CAISVGEYQITDTQYF.

In nucleotides, the CDR3 is TGTGCCAGCAGTTTACGGGGCGGTGGGGCCAACGTCCTGACTTTC. Translated: CASSLRGGGANVLTF. This rearrangement joins TRBV27 to TRBJ2-6; D may match TRBD1 or TRBD2 (5 bases each). The germline V gene has CDR1 MNHEY and CDR2 SMNVEV (reference sequence). This CDR3 is 15 amino acids long. With 2 bases removed from V and 3 bases from J, the gap between germline ends came to 8 bases.

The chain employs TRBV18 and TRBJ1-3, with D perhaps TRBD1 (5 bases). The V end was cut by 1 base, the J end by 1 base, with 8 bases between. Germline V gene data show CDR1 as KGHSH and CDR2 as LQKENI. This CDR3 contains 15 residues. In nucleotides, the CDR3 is TGTGCCAGCTCACCACGCGGGGCTTCTGGAAACACCATATATTTT. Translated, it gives CASSPRGASGNTIYF.

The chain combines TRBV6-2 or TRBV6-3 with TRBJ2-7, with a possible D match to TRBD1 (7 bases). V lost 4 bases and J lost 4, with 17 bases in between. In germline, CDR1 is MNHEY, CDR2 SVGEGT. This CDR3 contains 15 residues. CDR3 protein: CASSSWTGGIYEQYF. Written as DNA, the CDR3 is TGTGCCAGCAGTTCCTGGACAGGCGGGATTTACGAGCAGTACTTC.

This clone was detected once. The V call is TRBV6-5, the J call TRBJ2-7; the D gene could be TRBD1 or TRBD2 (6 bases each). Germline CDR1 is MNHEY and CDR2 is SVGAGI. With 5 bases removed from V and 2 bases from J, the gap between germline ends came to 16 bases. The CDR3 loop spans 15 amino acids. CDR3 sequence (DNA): TGTGCCAGCAGTCCCGACAGGAGGGGGACCTACGAGCAGTACTTC. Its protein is CASSPDRRGTYEQYF.

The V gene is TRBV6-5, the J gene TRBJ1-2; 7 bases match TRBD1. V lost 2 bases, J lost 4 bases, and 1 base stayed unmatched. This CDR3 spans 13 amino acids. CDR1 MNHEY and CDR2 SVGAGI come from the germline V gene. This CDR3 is CASSYRDSYGYTF. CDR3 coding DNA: TGTGCCAGCAGTTACCGGGACAGCTATGGCTACACCTTC.

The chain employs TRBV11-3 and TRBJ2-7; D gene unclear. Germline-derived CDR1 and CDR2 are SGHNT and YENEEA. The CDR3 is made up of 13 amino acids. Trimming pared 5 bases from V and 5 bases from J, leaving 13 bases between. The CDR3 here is CASSRMVEDEQYF. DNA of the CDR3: TGTGCCAGCAGCCGGATGGTAGAAGACGAGCAGTACTTC.

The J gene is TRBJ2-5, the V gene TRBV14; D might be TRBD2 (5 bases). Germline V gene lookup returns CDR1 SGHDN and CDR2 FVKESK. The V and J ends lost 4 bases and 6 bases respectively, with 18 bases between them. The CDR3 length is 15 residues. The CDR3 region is CASSLPGSLRKTQYF. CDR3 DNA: TGTGCCAGCAGCCTCCCGGGGAGCTTGAGGAAGACCCAGTACTTC. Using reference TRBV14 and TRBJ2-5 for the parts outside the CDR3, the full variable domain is EAGVTQFPSHSVIEKGQTVTLRCDPISGHDNLYWYRRVMGKEIKFLLHFVKESKQDESGMPNNRFLAERTGGTYSTLKVQPAELEDSGVYFCASSLPGSLRKTQYFGPGTRLLVL.

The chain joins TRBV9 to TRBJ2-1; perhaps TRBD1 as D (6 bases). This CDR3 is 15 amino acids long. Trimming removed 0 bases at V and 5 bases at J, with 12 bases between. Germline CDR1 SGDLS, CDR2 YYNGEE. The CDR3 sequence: CASSVEGDQHNEQFF. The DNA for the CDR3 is TGTGCCAGCAGCGTAGAGGGGGACCAACACAATGAGCAGTTCTTC.

In DNA, the CDR3 is TGTGCCAGCAGCTTAGGAGGGGGGTTTAATGAAAAACTGTTTTTT. It codes for CASSLGGGFNEKLFF. The rearrangement uses TRBV7-6 and TRBJ1-4, with D possibly matching TRBD1 (6 bases). The V end was cut by 1 base, the J end by 4 bases, with 10 bases between. This CDR3 is built from 15 residues. The germline V gene has CDR1 SGHVS and CDR2 FNYEAQ.

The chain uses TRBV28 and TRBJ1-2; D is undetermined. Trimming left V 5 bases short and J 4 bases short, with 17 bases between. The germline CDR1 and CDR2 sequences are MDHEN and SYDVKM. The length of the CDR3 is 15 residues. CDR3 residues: CASSPRGKGTYGYTF. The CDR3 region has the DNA TGTGCCAGCAGTCCCCGAGGGAAGGGAACCTATGGCTACACCTTC.

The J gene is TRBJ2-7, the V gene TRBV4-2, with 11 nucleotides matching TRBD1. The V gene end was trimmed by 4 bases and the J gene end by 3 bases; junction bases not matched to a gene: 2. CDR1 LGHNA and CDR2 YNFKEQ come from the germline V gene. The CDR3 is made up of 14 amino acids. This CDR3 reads CASSPGTGGYEQYF. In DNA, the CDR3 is TGTGCCAGCAGCCCCGGGACAGGGGGCTACGAGCAGTACTTC.